Listed below are T cell receptor beta chains from one sample, sequenced in a study of molecular identifiers for immune sequencing clone quantification. TCRdb itself ran the PCR reads through MiXCR, one entry per CDR3 protein. The sample has approximately 20,000 distinct CDR3 sequences; over 20% are singletons. The sequenced sample consisted of naive CD8+ T cells from blood, with Jurkat cell RNA spiked in. These TCRs come from a human donor in good health. Some libraries in this study had Jurkat cell RNA spiked in. CDR3s include the opening cysteine and the closing phenylalanine or tryptophan. The D gene is left open where the match is weak. Size tells how often a clone was seen (once, few, many) or the class of an expanded clone, and some rows leave it out.

TRBJ2-4	TRBV27	-	15	few	TGTGCCAGCAGACCCGGGAAGAAAGCCAAAAACATTCAGTACTTC	CASRPGKKAKNIQYF
TRBJ2-3	TRBV5-5	-	14	-	TGTGCCAGCAGCTTGGCCAGGGGTACAGATACGCAGTATTTT	CASSLARGTDTQYF
TRBJ2-5	TRBV6-5	-	14	many	TGTGCCAGCGCGTCAACAGTGGGCGGAGAGACCCAGTACTTC	CASASTVGGETQYF
TRBJ2-4	TRBV12-3/TRBV12-4	-	10	many	TGTGCCAGCAGGGGAAACATTCAGTACTTC	CASRGNIQYF
TRBJ2-7	TRBV4-3	-	14	medium-sized	TGCGCCAGCAGCCAAGAAGGATCGATCCACGAGCAGTACTTC	CASSQEGSIHEQYF
TRBJ2-1	TRBV20-1	TRBD2	16	many	TGCAGTGCTAGCCCACTAGCGACAAACGTCGACAATGAGCAGTTCTTC	CSASPLATNVDNEQFF
TRBJ1-3	TRBV4-1	-	18	many	TGCGCCAGTAGCCAAGGCCCCAGGGGAGGCCTTGGTGGGAACACCATATATTTT	CASSQGPRGGLGGNTIYF
TRBJ1-5	TRBV27	-	15	many	TGTGCCAGCAGTTTATTAACGGGGTTCAATCAGCCCCAGCATTTT	CASSLLTGFNQPQHF
TRBJ1-1	TRBV9	TRBD1	15	medium-sized	TGTGCCAGCAGCACAGGACAGGGAAGTTGGACTGAAGCTTTCTTT	CASSTGQGSWTEAFF
TRBJ1-5	TRBV27	-	15	few	TGTGCCAGCAGTTCCCTTCGGGGGGGCAATCAGCCCCAGCATTTT	CASSSLRGGNQPQHF
TRBJ1-1	TRBV28	-	11	-	TGTGCCAGCAGTCCCGATACTGAAGCTTTCTTT	CASSPDTEAFF
TRBJ1-4	TRBV28	-	14	many	TGTGCCAGCGGGGGTCAGTGGGGAAATGAAAAACTGTTTTTT	CASGGQWGNEKLFF
TRBJ2-7	TRBV7-9	-	14	medium-sized	TGTGCCAGCAGCAATACACCAGGGGCGGGTGAGCAGTACTTC	CASSNTPGAGEQYF
TRBJ2-3	TRBV11-2	TRBD2	17	many	TGTGCCAGCAGCTCGGGACTAGCGGGAGCTAGCACAGATACGCAGTATTTT	CASSSGLAGASTDTQYF
TRBJ2-3	TRBV9	-	12	medium-sized	TGTGCCAGCAGCGGCACCGTTGCTACGCAGTATTTT	CASSGTVATQYF
TRBJ1-5	TRBV19	-	14	-	TGTGCCAGTAGAGTGCGGACAGCGAGTCAGCCCCAGCATTTT	CASRVRTASQPQHF
TRBJ2-7	TRBV3-1	-	17	medium-sized	TGTGCCAGCAGCCAAGCGGGGGCGGCGGGCTATCTCTACGAGCAGTACTTC	CASSQAGAAGYLYEQYF
TRBJ2-7	TRBV5-1	TRBD1	15	many	TGCGCCAGCAGCTTGGACAGGGGCTTAACCTACGAGCAGTACTTC	CASSLDRGLTYEQYF
TRBJ2-7	TRBV28	-	11	-	TGTGCCAGCAGTTATAGAAGGGACCAGTACTTC	CASSYRRDQYF
TRBJ2-7	TRBV7-9	TRBD1	14	few	TGTGCCAGCAGCCCGACAGGGGCCACCTACGAGCAGTACTTC	CASSPTGATYEQYF
TRBJ1-1	TRBV29-1	-	12	few	TGCAGCGTTGAAAGTTTGGGGGCTGAAGCTTTCTTT	CSVESLGAEAFF
TRBJ2-5	TRBV12-3/TRBV12-4	TRBD1	16	few	TGTGCCAGCAGTTCCACGACAGGGGTTGGCCAAGAGACCCAGTACTTC	CASSSTTGVGQETQYF
TRBJ2-7	TRBV10-2	TRBD2	17	-	TGCGCCAGCATCGGGACTAGCGGGAGTTTTGCCCCCTACGAGCAGTACTTC	CASIGTSGSFAPYEQYF
TRBJ2-2	TRBV28	TRBD2	19	-	TGTGCCAGCAGTTTAAGCGGGACTAGCACCAGGCGGGACACCGGGGAGCTGTTTTTT	CASSLSGTSTRRDTGELFF
TRBJ2-7	TRBV29-1	TRBD1	13	many	TGCAGCGTTGAGACCGGGACAGGCTACGAGCAGTACTTC	CSVETGTGYEQYF
TRBJ2-3	TRBV5-4	-	15	few	TGTGCCAGCAGGCACCTCTCAGCGCCGCCGGGGACGCAGTATTTT	CASRHLSAPPGTQYF
TRBJ2-1	TRBV4-1	TRBD2	19	medium-sized	TGCGCCAGCAGCCCCGCTCCCACTCCGTCTAGCGGGAGGGGGAATGAGCAGTTCTTC	CASSPAPTPSSGRGNEQFF
TRBJ2-1	TRBV7-9	TRBD2	16	many	TGTGCCAGCAGCTTATTCCCTAGCGGGAGCTGGAATGAGCAGTTCTTC	CASSLFPSGSWNEQFF
TRBJ1-5	TRBV28	-	14	many	TGTGCCAGCACCCCCCGGGGGCTGGGACAGCCCCAGCATTTT	CASTPRGLGQPQHF
TRBJ2-7	TRBV6-2/TRBV6-3	TRBD2	18	many	TGTGCCAGCAGACCCGAGGGGTTAGCGGGGATAGCCTCCTACGAGCAGTACTTC	CASRPEGLAGIASYEQYF
TRBJ2-7	TRBV2	-	14	few	TGTGCCAGCAGGGGATGGGGCTTCACCTACGAGCAGTACTTC	CASRGWGFTYEQYF
TRBJ2-6	TRBV7-6	TRBD1	16	medium-sized	TGTGCCAGCAGCTTAAGGGCAGGGGGCCGGGCCAACGTCCTGACTTTC	CASSLRAGGRANVLTF
TRBJ2-3	TRBV9	TRBD2	14	many	TGTGCCAGCAGGCCGCGGACTAGCATCGATACGCAGTATTTT	CASRPRTSIDTQYF
TRBJ2-2	TRBV12-3/TRBV12-4	-	16	-	TGTGCCAGCATTGGGACCTCCTCCCCGAACACCGGGGAGCTGTTTTTT	CASIGTSSPNTGELFF
TRBJ2-2	TRBV14	TRBD1	14	many	TGTGCCAGCACCCCAGGGGGCTACACCGGGGAGCTGTTTTTT	CASTPGGYTGELFF
TRBJ1-1	TRBV15	TRBD1	14	medium-sized	TGTGCCACCAGCAGTGAACAGGGGGGCACTGAAGCTTTCTTT	CATSSEQGGTEAFF
TRBJ2-1	TRBV2	TRBD1	15	-	TGTGCCAGCAGAAAGGGACAGGGCTTAAGAAATGAGCAGTTCTTC	CASRKGQGLRNEQFF